This T cell receptor beta chain was obtained from a study of T-cell reconstitution after alpha-beta-depleted transplantation in children. As it was prepared, the TCRbeta library received unique molecular identifiers. TCRdb reprocessed the PCR reads via MiXCR and lists one record per CDR3 protein. Of roughly 670,000 distinct CDR3 sequences in the sample, about an eighth were seen once. Germline-derived CDR1 and CDR2 are LGHDT and YNNKEL (reference sequence). The CDR3 extends over 14 amino acids. V lost 0 bases and J lost 4, with 8 bases in between. Study-level results: Recipient T cells and thymic progenitors that survived were the source of the high TCRbeta diversity seen at day 60 in some patients. T-cell counts and diversity were attributed mostly to newly produced T cells one year after transplant. Expanded clones from the graft, numbering several hundred, reportedly supplied alpha-beta T cells about two months after transplant.

As regards this clonotype: Its target is not known.

The source is a girl aged 2-9 years with congenital amegakaryocytic thrombocytopenia, due to receive a stem cell transplant. Sequencing used PBMCs, obtained before TCRalphabeta/CD19-depleted stem cell transplant. The J gene is TRBJ2-3, the V gene TRBV3-1, with D perhaps matching TRBD1 or TRBD2 (5 bases each). The CDR3 reads CASSQEGTADTQYF. The CDR3 DNA sequence: TGTGCCAGCAGCCAAGAGGGGACGGCAGATACGCAGTATTTT.